This T cell receptor (beta chain) was captured in a study of naive and memory T cell subsets. The table lists this clonotype with a few counts. The SP2 primer and nested alpha and beta constant region primers amplified ligated cDNA in four rounds. TCRdb used MiXCR to reprocess the UMI-ligation and nested PCR reads, holding one entry per CDR3 protein. The sample has 14,000 or so distinct CDR3 sequences, 4% to 6.5% seen once. This CDR3 is 14 amino acids long. Germline V gene data show CDR1 as SGHTA and CDR2 as FQGNSA. Trimming cost V 1 base and J 2 bases; bases outside gene matches: 0. The treatment is: skin biopsy from PPD injection site in Mantoux-positive individual. An oligonucleotide containing a UMI was ligated to the 3' end of TCR cDNA. Reverse transcription used DNase-treated unsorted total RNA, aiming for about 1 to 1000 ng.

The chain uses TRBV7-2 and TRBJ2-3; 7 bases agree with TRBD2. This sequence was found in an adult in good health. Source: skin, taken from a tuberculin skin test site. The CDR3 is CASSLGLATDTQYF. The CDR3 DNA sequence: TGTGCCAGCAGCTTAGGACTAGCCACAGATACGCAGTATTTT.